These 11 T cell receptor beta chains were sequenced from one sample in a study of cytomegalovirus exposure and HLA in healthy donors. 13 Jbeta primers and 60 Vbeta primers were used for the PCR. Sequenced by immunoSEQ multiplex PCR; TCRdb stores in-frame clones only, minus some. This sample has approximately 100,000 clones, with about four fifths found just once. The specimen was PBMCs. All receptors come from a middle-aged woman in good health and CMV-seronegative.

The rearrangement joins TRBV2 to TRBJ1-1, with TRBD1 as a possible D gene (5 bases). Trimming removed 4 bases from V and 1 base from J, with 10 bases in between. The CDR3 loop spans 14 amino acids. Germline CDR1 and CDR2: SNHLY and FYNNEI. The DNA of the CDR3 is TGTGCCAGCAGTGTTAGTACAGGGAACACTGAAGCTTTCTTT. Protein: CASSVSTGNTEAFF.

Notes on this clone: The junction departs from germline at one end; a sequencing error may be responsible. The chain couples TRBV7-9 to TRBJ1-1, with unresolved D. This CDR3 has 10 amino acids. The germline V gene has CDR1 SEHNR and CDR2 FQNEAQ (reference sequence). This CDR3 reads CSSSLQRADF. The CDR3 DNA sequence: TGTTCCAGCAGCTTACAGAGGGCGGACTTT.

A word on this clone: The junction departs from the called germline gene at one end, perhaps through a read error. The genes are TRBV5-4 and TRBJ1-5; D may be TRBD1 (5 bases). Per germline, CDR1 SGHNT and CDR2 YYREEE (reference sequence). CDR3 length: 13 amino acids. The CDR3 region has the DNA TGTGCCAGCAGCTCGGGGGGGAATCAGCCCCAGAATTTT. Translation: CASSSGGNQPQNF.

A few counts support this clone. The chain is built from TRBV5-4 and TRBJ2-2; 8 positions match TRBD2. CDR3 length: 13 residues. With V trimmed by 5 bases and J by 4 bases, 1 base remained unmatched. CDR1 and CDR2 from the germline V gene are SGHNT and YYREEE (reference sequence). The CDR3 sequence: CASRAGGTGELFF. CDR3 in DNA: TGTGCCAGCAGGGCGGGGGGCACCGGGGAGCTGTTTTTT.

The chain employs TRBV19 and TRBJ1-4; D not resolved. The CDR3 extends over 14 amino acids. Germline CDR1 is LNHDA and CDR2 is SQIVND (reference sequence). Trimming cost V 3 bases and J 7 bases, with 12 bases left between them. The CDR3 sequence is CASSIGSAREKLFF. CDR3 bases: TGTGCCAGTAGTATCGGGAGCGCTCGTGAAAAACTGTTTTTT. The whole variable domain, remainder taken from reference TRBV19 and TRBJ1-4, is DGGITQSPKYLFRKEGQNVTLSCEQNLNHDAMYWYRQDPGQGLRLIYYSQIVNDFQKGDIAEGYSVSREKKESFPLTVTSAQKNPTAFYLCASSIGSAREKLFFGSGTQLSVL.

The V gene is TRBV5-8, the J gene TRBJ2-5, with D possibly matching TRBD1 (6 bases). Trimming stripped 0 bases from V and 1 base from J, with 13 bases between. The CDR3 consists of 16 residues. The germline gives CDR1 SGHTS, CDR2 YDEGEE. CDR3 in amino acids: CASSLVSWGRQETQYF. The CDR3 region has the DNA TGTGCCAGCAGCTTGGTGTCGTGGGGGCGCCAAGAGACCCAGTACTTC.

The chain employs TRBV5-4 and TRBJ1-1; D perhaps matches TRBD1 (6 bases). CDR3 length: 13 residues. CDR1 and CDR2 (germline): SGHNT, YYREEE (reference sequence). The ends were cut back, 6 bases at V and 4 bases at J, with 13 bases in the middle. CDR3 loop: CASNEAGATEAFF. The CDR3, as DNA: TGTGCCAGCAACGAGGCAGGGGCCACTGAAGCTTTCTTT.

This sequence joins TRBV7-8 and TRBJ2-3; 8 bases map to TRBD1. Germline assignment: CDR1 SGHVS and CDR2 FQNEAQ. V gave up 0 bases and J gave up 3 bases; unmatched junction bases: 5. This CDR3 is 16 amino acids long. CDR3 sequence (DNA): TGTGCCAGCAGCTTAGCGGACAGGGTGGTGACAGATACGCAGTATTTT. It encodes CASSLADRVVTDTQYF.

The V call is TRBV25-1, the J call TRBJ1-3, with 8 bases lining up with TRBD1. CDR3 length equals 15 residues. Germline values: CDR1 MGHDK, CDR2 SYGVNS. J gave up 3 bases and V 7 bases, and 8 bases lay outside the gene matches. In nucleotides, the CDR3 is TGTGCCAGCACGCAGACAGGGGTGGTTGGAAACACCATATATTTT. This gives the protein CASTQTGVVGNTIYF. Based on the CDR3 plus reference TRBV25-1 and TRBJ1-3, the full variable domain is EADIYQTPRYLVIGTGKKITLECSQTMGHDKMYWYQQDPGMELHLIHYSYGVNSTEKGDLSSESTVSRIRTEHFPLTLESARPSHTSQYLCASTQTGVVGNTIYFGEGSWLTVV.

This sequence joins TRBV7-9 and TRBJ1-1; no clear D gene. V was trimmed by 5 bases and J by 4 bases, leaving 8 bases between them. The CDR3 is made up of 12 amino acids. Germline loops: CDR1 SEHNR, CDR2 FQNEAQ (reference sequence). CDR3 in amino acids: CASSHTVTEAFF. The CDR3 coding sequence is TGTGCCAGCAGCCATACTGTCACTGAAGCTTTCTTT.

This clone has at least ten counts. V is TRBV4-2 and J is TRBJ2-5; 8 nucleotides agree with TRBD2. The CDR3 length is 16 residues. Trimming at V came to 0 bases and at J to 5 bases, leaving 8 bases not matched to a gene. Germline loops: CDR1 LGHNA, CDR2 YNFKEQ. The CDR3 spells CASSQDGASGGETQYF. The DNA of the CDR3 is TGTGCCAGCAGCCAAGATGGCGCCAGCGGGGGTGAGACCCAGTACTTC.